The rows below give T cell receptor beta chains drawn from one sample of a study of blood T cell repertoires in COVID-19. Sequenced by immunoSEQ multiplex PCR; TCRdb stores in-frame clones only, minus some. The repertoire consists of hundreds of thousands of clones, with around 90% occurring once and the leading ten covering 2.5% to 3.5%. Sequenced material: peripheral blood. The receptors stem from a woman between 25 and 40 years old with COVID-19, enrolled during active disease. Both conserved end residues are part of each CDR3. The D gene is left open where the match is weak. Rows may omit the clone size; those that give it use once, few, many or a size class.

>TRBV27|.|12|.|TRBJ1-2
CASRRSDYGYTF
TGTGCCAGCAGGAGGTCGGACTATGGCTACACCTTC
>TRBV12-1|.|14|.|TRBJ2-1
CASSAPGQYNEQFF
TGTGCCAGCAGCGCCCCGGGACAGTACAATGAGCAGTTCTTC
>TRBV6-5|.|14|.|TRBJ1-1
CASRSGQKNTEAFF
TGTGCCAGCAGGTCCGGACAGAAGAACACTGAAGCTTTCTTT
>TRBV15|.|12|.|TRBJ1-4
CATSRYNEKLFF
TGTGCCACCAGCAGATATAATGAAAAACTGTTTTTT
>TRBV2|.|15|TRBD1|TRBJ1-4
CASSGRDRGSEKLFF
TGTGCCAGCAGTGGCCGGGACAGGGGGAGTGAAAAACTGTTTTTT
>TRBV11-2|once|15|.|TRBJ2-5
CASSSPRTEQETQYF
TGTGCCAGCAGCTCCCCGAGGACAGAACAAGAGACCCAGTACTTC
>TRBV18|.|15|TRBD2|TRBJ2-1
CASSPSSGGRNEQFF
TGTGCCAGCTCGCCATCTAGCGGGGGGCGGAATGAGCAGTTCTTC
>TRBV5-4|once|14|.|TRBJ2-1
CASSLARGKGEQFF
TGTGCCAGCAGCTTGGCTAGGGGAAAGGGTGAGCAGTTCTTC
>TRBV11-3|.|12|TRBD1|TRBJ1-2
CASSLGQGGYTF
TGTGCCAGCAGCCTCGGACAGGGGGGCTACACCTTC
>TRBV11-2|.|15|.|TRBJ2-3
CASSSLGQSTDTQYF
TGTGCCAGCAGCTCCCTAGGACAAAGCACAGATACGCAGTATTTT
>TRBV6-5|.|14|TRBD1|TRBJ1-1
CASSFGQANTEAFF
TGTGCCAGCAGTTTCGGACAGGCGAACACTGAAGCTTTCTTT
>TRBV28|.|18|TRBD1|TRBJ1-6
CASSLDPRQGSANSPLHF
TGTGCCAGCAGTTTGGACCCCAGACAGGGGAGTGCCAATTCACCCCTCCACTTT
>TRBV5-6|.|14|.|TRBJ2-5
CASSLVSGQETQYF
TGTGCCAGCAGCTTGGTGTCAGGACAAGAGACCCAGTACTTC
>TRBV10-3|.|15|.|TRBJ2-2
CAIRGGQSNTGELFF
TGTGCCATCAGGGGGGGACAGTCGAACACCGGGGAGCTGTTTTTT
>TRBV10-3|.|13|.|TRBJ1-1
CAISDGERTEAFF
TGTGCCATCAGTGACGGGGAGAGGACTGAAGCTTTCTTT
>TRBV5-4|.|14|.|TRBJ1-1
CASSLFSSNTEAFF
TGTGCCAGCAGCTTGTTTAGTTCGAACACTGAAGCTTTCTTT
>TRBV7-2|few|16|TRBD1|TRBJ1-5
CASSLAGQGGYQPQHF
TGTGCCAGCAGCTTAGCCGGACAGGGCGGTTATCAGCCCCAGCATTTT
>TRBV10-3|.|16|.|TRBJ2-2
CAISESAGWDTGELFF
TGTGCCATCAGTGAGTCGGCAGGGTGGGACACCGGGGAGCTGTTTTTT
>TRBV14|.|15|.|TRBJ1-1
CASSTWTALNTEAFF
TGTGCCAGCAGCACCTGGACAGCCCTGAACACTGAAGCTTTCTTT
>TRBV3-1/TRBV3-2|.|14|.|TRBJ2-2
CASSRDTNTGELFF
TGTGCCAGCAGCCGGGACACTAACACCGGGGAGCTGTTTTTT
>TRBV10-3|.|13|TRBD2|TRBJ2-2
CANGREHTGELFF
TGTGCCAACGGGCGGGAGCACACCGGGGAGCTGTTTTTT
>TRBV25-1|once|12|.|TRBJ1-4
CASRQGNEKLFF
TGTGCCAGCAGGCAGGGTAATGAAAAACTGTTTTTT
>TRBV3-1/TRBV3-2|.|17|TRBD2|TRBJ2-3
CASSTWGLAASGDTQYF
TGTGCCAGCAGCACCTGGGGACTAGCGGCCTCAGGAGATACGCAGTATTTT
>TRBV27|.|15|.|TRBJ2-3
CASSLSTGSTDTQYF
TGTGCCAGCAGTTTATCCACAGGGAGCACAGATACGCAGTATTTT
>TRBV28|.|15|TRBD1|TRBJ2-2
CASRMTGGDTGELFF
TGTGCCAGCAGGATGACAGGGGGTGACACCGGGGAGCTGTTTTTT
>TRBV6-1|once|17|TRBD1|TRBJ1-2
CASSEAYVGTGRNGYTF
TGTGCCAGCAGTGAAGCCTACGTTGGGACAGGGCGCAATGGCTACACCTTC
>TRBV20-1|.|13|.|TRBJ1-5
CSASFGVGQPQHF
TGCAGTGCTAGTTTCGGGGTCGGTCAGCCCCAGCATTTT
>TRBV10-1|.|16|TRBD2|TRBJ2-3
CASSESGSGSPGTQYF
TGCGCCAGCAGTGAGTCCGGTAGCGGGAGTCCGGGAACGCAGTATTTT
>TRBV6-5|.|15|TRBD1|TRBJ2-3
CASRQTGFGTDTQYF
TGTGCCAGCAGACAGACAGGGTTTGGCACAGATACGCAGTATTTT
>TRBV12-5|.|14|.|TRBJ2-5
CASGLAGGWETQYF
TGTGCTAGTGGTTTGGCAGGCGGGTGGGAGACCCAGTACTTC
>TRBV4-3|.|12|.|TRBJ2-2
CASSQRTGELFF
TGCGCCAGCAGCCAACGCACCGGGGAGCTGTTTTTT
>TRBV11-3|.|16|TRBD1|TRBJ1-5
CASSPETGGVHQPQHF
TGTGCCAGCAGCCCAGAAACAGGGGGCGTCCATCAGCCCCAGCATTTT
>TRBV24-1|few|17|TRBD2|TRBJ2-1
CATSDQGTSEGGNEQFF
TGTGCCACCAGTGACCAAGGGACTAGCGAGGGGGGCAATGAGCAGTTCTTC
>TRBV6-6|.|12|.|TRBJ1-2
CASRGEGYGYTF
TGTGCCAGCCGGGGGGAGGGGTATGGCTACACCTTC
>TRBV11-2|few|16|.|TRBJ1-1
CASSFGDMLMNTEAFF
TGTGCCAGCAGCTTCGGGGACATGCTCATGAACACTGAAGCTTTCTTT
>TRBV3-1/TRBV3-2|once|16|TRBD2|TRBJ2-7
CASSKRGGGNLREQYF
TGTGCCAGCAGCAAACGGGGGGGAGGTAACCTACGGGAGCAGTACTTC
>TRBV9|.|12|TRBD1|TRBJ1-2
CASSVRGQGYTF
TGTGCCAGCAGCGTCAGGGGGCAAGGCTACACCTTC
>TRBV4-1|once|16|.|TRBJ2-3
CASSLLSSGSTDTQYF
TGCGCCAGCAGCCTCCTGAGTAGCGGAAGCACAGATACGCAGTATTTT
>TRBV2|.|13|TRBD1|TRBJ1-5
CASSGDRDRGRHF
TGTGCCAGCAGTGGGGACCGGGACAGGGGAAGGCATTTT
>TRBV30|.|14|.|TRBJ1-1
CAWSALGGGTEAFF
TGTGCCTGGAGTGCCCTCGGGGGGGGGACTGAAGCTTTCTTT
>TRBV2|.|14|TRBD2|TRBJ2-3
CASSASGRTDTQYF
TGTGCCAGCAGTGCTAGCGGGAGAACAGATACGCAGTATTTT
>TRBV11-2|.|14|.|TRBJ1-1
CASSLGAYYTEAFF
TGTGCCAGCAGCTTAGGGGCTTACTACACTGAAGCTTTCTTT
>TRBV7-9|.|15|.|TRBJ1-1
CASSSPGQSYTEAFF
TGTGCCAGCAGCTCGCCGGGACAAAGTTATACTGAAGCTTTCTTT
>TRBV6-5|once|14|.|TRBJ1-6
CASSRTAENSPLHF
TGTGCCAGCAGTAGGACAGCCGAAAATTCACCCCTCCACTTT
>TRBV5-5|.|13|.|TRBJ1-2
CASRQSSNYGYTF
TGTGCCAGCAGACAGTCCTCTAACTATGGCTACACCTTC
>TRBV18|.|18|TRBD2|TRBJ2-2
CASSPRLAGGSNTGELFF
TGTGCCAGCTCACCCCGACTAGCGGGGGGCTCAAACACCGGGGAGCTGTTTTTT
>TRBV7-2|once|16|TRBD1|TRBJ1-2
CASSLGGQGAVYGYTF
TGTGCCAGCAGCTTAGGGGGACAGGGGGCGGTCTATGGCTACACCTTC
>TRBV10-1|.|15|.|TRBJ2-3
CASSARREGPDTQYF
TGCGCCAGCAGCGCCCGGCGGGAAGGTCCAGATACGCAGTATTTT
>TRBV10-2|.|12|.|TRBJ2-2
CASRRDTGELFF
TGCGCCAGCAGACGGGACACCGGGGAGCTGTTTTTT
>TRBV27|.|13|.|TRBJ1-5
CASSFERGQPQHF
TGTGCCAGCAGTTTCGAGAGAGGTCAGCCCCAGCATTTT
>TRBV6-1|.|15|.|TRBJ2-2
CASSEGIRFSGELFF
TGTGCCAGCAGTGAAGGTATTCGGTTCTCCGGGGAGCTGTTTTTT
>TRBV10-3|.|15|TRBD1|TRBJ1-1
CAISPRQGAGTEAFF
TGTGCCATCAGTCCAAGACAGGGGGCGGGAACTGAAGCTTTCTTT
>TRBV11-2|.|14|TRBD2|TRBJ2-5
CASSLGLALETQYF
TGTGCCAGCAGCTTGGGACTAGCGTTGGAGACCCAGTACTTC
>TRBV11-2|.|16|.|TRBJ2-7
CASSSLLAPSSYEQYF
TGTGCCAGCAGCTCCCTGCTAGCGCCTAGCTCCTACGAGCAGTACTTC
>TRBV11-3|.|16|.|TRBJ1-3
CASSTRDPVSGNTIYF
TGTGCCAGCAGTACTCGGGATCCGGTCTCTGGAAACACCATATATTTT